Listed below are T cell receptor beta chains from one sample, sequenced in a study of cytomegalovirus exposure and HLA in healthy donors. TCRdb's table, derived via immunoSEQ multiplex PCR, lists solely in-frame clones and lacks some. The sample shows 90,000 to 140,000 clones, around 80% of them seen only once. The material sequenced was PBMCs. All receptors derive from a man between 35 and 55 years old in good health and CMV-seropositive. The CDR3 runs from the conserved cysteine through the conserved F or W.

TRBV25-1	TRBJ2-3	CASSESLEDTQYF
TRBV4-1	TRBJ2-5	CASSQEGTSVYQETQYF
TRBV28	TRBJ1-1	CASSGNTEAFF
TRBV6-5	TRBJ1-3	CASSFLPGQGGNTIYF
TRBV14	TRBJ2-7	CASSQFGLAGDYEQYF
TRBV6-5	TRBJ2-2	CASKPSGGSTGELFF
TRBV9	TRBJ2-7	CASSVAGGLADSYEQYF
TRBV4-2	TRBJ2-1	CASSQDAGPAYNEQFF
TRBV6-5	TRBJ2-7	CASSPGLGSYEQYF
TRBV6-6	TRBJ2-7	CASKLTGKSSLGEQYF
TRBV2	TRBJ2-1	CASGKNDEQFF
TRBV27	TRBJ1-6	CASRGSYNSPLHF
TRBV5-4	TRBJ2-7	CASNYRGQSSYEQYF
TRBV9	TRBJ1-3	CASSLSTGTGKRARENTIYF
TRBV27	TRBJ1-5	CASTLRPRTGSTNQPQHF
TRBV27	TRBJ2-1	CASRLTSGGAGNEQFF
TRBV9	TRBJ1-2	CASSVGWTGGYGYTF
TRBV20-1	TRBJ1-2	CSALRLMGYTF
TRBV4-3	TRBJ2-1	CASSQDPGTSGGGSSYNEQFF
TRBV19	TRBJ2-1	CASSIGARSSYNEQFF
TRBV30	TRBJ2-3	CAWSVQASGPKTQYF
TRBV27	TRBJ2-1	CASSLWTSGGTYNEQFF
TRBV11-2	TRBJ2-1	CASSLGETSGRSNEQFF
TRBV27	TRBJ2-1	CASSVSSGGPGEQFF
TRBV7-9	TRBJ2-7	CASSGLAGGPNEQYF
TRBV19	TRBJ2-5	CASSTSGRETQYF
TRBV6-5	TRBJ2-5	CASRNRGMSQETQYF
TRBV7-9	TRBJ2-1	CASSASHLLAGSYNEQFF
TRBV4-1	TRBJ1-5	CASSQDPQGLDQPQHF
TRBV5-4	TRBJ2-7	CASYGSGSEQYF
TRBV28	TRBJ1-5	CASTPRGRGGQPQHF
TRBV5-6	TRBJ1-3	CASSLIRGGNTIYF
TRBV7-2	TRBJ1-5	CASSLGVRGDQPQHF
TRBV7-2	TRBJ2-5	CASSLGPAGGGQETQYF
TRBV29-1	TRBJ2-5	CSVGAGAETQYF
TRBV19	TRBJ2-1	CASSRDFSKEQFF
TRBV7-3	TRBJ2-7	CASSLTATSLEQYF
TRBV7-7	TRBJ2-1	CASSLGTGGNNEQFF
TRBV6-1	TRBJ1-3	CASRGTGGLGNTIYF
TRBV7-9	TRBJ1-5	CASSTTTGGNQPQHF
TRBV14	TRBJ2-5	CASSHSGGSKETQYF
TRBV18	TRBJ1-5	CASSPGQGSNQPQHF
TRBV25-1	TRBJ1-1	CASSEWDRGPAFF
TRBV4-3	TRBJ1-1	CASSQGQGGLDTEAFF
TRBV7-2	TRBJ2-1	CASSLGPGDGYNEQFF
TRBV6-1	TRBJ1-5	CASSERFNQPQHF
TRBV7-9	TRBJ2-5	CASSLIGLAEETQYF
TRBV4-2	TRBJ2-3	CATPGGGTDTQYF
TRBV5-5	TRBJ1-2	CASSLAGTAFTNYGYTF